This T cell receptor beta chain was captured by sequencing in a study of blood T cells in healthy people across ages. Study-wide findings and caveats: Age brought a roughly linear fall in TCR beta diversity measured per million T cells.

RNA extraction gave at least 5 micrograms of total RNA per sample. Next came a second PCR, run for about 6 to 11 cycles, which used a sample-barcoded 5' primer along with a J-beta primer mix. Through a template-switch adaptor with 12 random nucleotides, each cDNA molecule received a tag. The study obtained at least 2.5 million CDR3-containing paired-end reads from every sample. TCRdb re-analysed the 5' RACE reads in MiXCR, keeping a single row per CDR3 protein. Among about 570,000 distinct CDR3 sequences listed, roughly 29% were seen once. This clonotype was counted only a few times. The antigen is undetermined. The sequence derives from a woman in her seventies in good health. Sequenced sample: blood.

CDR3 nucleotides: TGCGCCAGCAGCCAAGATGTAAGGACTTACACTGAAGCTTTCTTT. Amino acids: CASSQDVRTYTEAFF. The rearrangement joins TRBV4-3 to TRBJ1-1, with D uncertain. Per germline, CDR1 LGHNA and CDR2 YSLEER. The CDR3 has 15 amino acids. V shed 0 bases and J shed 3 bases, with 11 bases lying between them.